This T cell receptor beta chain stems from a study of blood T cells in healthy people across ages. General study points: Aged donors had fewer naive CD4+ cells and lower diversity than long-lived donors.

In the case of this clonotype: Its antigen is unidentified.

Next came a second PCR, run for roughly 6 to 11 cycles, which used a sample-barcoded 5' primer along with a J-beta primer mix. TCRdb ran MiXCR on the 5' RACE reads and lists one entry per CDR3 protein. The sample shows almost 1 million distinct CDR3 sequences, around 54% of them seen only once. The trim removed 6 bases at V and 5 bases at J, leaving 10 bases unmatched. In germline, CDR1 is MNHEY, CDR2 SVGAGI. The CDR3 runs 16 residues. Each donor was a healthy Caucasian individual from Russia, aged roughly 6 to 95. Every donor provided 9.5 to 10 milliliters of peripheral blood. Samples each had at least 5 micrograms of total RNA extracted.

The V and J genes are TRBV6-5 and TRBJ1-4; TRBD1 matches 9 bases. This clonotype was sampled from a woman aged 60-75 years in good health. Input material: blood. CDR3 nucleotides: TGTGCCAGCAGCCCTGGACAGGGGCAAGGGAATGAAAAACTGTTTTTT. This sequence encodes CASSPGQGQGNEKLFF.